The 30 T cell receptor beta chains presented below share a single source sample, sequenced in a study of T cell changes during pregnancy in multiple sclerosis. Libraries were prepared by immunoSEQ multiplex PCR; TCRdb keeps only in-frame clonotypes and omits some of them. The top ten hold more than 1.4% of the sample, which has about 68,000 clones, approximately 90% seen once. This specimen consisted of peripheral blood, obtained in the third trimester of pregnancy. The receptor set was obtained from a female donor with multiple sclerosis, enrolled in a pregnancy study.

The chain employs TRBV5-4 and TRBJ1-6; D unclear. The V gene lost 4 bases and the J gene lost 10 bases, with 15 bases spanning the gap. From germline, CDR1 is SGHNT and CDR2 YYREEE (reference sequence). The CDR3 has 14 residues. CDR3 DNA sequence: TGTGCCAGCAGCCCCGAGGGTGGGAGATCACCCCTCCACTTT. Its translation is CASSPEGGRSPLHF. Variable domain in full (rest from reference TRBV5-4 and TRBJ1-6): ETGVTQSPTHLIKTRGQQVTLRCSSQSGHNTVSWYQQALGQGPQFIFQYYREEENGRGNFPPRFSGLQFPNYSSELNVNALELDDSALYLCASSPEGGRSPLHFGNGTRLTVT.

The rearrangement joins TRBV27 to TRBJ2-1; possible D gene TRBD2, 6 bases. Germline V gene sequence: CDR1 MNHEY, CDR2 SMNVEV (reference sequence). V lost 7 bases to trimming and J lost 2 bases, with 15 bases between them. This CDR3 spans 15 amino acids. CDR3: CASTVGTEPYNEQFF. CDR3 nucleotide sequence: TGTGCCAGCACCGTCGGGACTGAACCCTACAATGAGCAGTTCTTC.

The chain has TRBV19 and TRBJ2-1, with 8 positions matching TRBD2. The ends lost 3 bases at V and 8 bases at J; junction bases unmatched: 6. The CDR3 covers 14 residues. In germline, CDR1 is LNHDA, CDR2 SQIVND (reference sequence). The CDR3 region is CASSIERESDEQFF. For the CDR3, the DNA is TGTGCCAGTAGTATCGAGCGGGAGAGCGATGAGCAGTTCTTC.

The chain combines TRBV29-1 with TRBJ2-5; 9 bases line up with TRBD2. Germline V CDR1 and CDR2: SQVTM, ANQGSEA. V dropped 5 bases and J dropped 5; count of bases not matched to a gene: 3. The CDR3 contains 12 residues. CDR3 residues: CSVLAGSETQYF. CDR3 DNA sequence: TGCAGCGTTCTAGCGGGATCTGAGACCCAGTACTTC.

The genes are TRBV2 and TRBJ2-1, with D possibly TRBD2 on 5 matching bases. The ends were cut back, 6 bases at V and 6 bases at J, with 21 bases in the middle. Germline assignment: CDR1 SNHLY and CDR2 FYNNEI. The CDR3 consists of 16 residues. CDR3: CASSHSDGGNSNEQFF. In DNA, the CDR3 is TGTGCCAGCAGCCATAGCGACGGCGGAAATAGCAATGAGCAGTTCTTC.

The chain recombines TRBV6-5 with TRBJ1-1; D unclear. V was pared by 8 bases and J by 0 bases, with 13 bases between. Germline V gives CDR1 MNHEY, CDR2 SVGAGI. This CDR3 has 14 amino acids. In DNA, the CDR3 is TGTGCCAGCTCGGGTCTTTCTATGAACACTGAAGCTTTCTTT. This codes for CASSGLSMNTEAFF.

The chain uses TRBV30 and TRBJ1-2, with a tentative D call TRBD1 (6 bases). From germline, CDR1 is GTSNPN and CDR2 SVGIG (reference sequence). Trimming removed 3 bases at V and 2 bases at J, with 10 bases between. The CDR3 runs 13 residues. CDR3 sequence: CAWRGGLNYGYTF. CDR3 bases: TGTGCCTGGAGGGGGGGGCTGAACTATGGCTACACCTTC. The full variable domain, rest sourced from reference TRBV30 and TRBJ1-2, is SQTIHQWPATLVQPVGSPLSLECTVEGTSNPNLYWYRQAAGRGLQLLFYSVGIGQISSEVPQNLSASRPQDRQFILSSKKLLLSDSGFYLCAWRGGLNYGYTFGSGTRLTVV.

The CDR3 sequence is CASSLLEGGTEAFF. CDR3 in DNA: TGTGCCAGCAGTTTATTGGAGGGTGGGACTGAAGCTTTCTTT. The chain employs TRBV27 and TRBJ1-1; no firm D call. Germline CDR1 is MNHEY and CDR2 is SMNVEV (reference sequence). The V end lost 1 base, the J end lost 5 bases, and 11 bases lay between the germline ends. CDR3 size: 14 residues.

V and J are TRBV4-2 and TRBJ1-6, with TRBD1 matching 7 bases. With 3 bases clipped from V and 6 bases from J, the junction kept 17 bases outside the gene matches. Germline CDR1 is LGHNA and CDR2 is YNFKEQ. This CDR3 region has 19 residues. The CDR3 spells CASSHPPERGQVGNSPLHF. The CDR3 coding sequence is TGTGCCAGCAGCCACCCCCCGGAGAGGGGGCAGGTCGGTAATTCACCCCTCCACTTT.

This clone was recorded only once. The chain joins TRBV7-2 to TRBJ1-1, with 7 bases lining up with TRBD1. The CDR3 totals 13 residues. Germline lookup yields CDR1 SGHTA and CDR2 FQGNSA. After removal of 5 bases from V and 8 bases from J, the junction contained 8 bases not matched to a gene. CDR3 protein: CASSPRRGQEAFF. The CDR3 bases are TGTGCCAGCAGCCCTAGGAGGGGACAGGAAGCTTTCTTT.

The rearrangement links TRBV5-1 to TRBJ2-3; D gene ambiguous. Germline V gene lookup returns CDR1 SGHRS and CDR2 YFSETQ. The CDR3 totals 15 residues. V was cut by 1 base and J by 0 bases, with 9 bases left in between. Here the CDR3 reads CASSLILASTDTQYF. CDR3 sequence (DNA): TGCGCCAGCAGCTTGATTCTGGCAAGCACAGATACGCAGTATTTT.

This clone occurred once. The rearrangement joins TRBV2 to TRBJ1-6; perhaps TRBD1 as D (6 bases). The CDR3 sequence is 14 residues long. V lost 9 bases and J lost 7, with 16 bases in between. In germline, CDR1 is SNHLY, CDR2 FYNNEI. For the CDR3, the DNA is TGTGCCAGTCTTTGGACAGAAAGAAATTCACCCCTCCACTTT. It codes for CASLWTERNSPLHF.

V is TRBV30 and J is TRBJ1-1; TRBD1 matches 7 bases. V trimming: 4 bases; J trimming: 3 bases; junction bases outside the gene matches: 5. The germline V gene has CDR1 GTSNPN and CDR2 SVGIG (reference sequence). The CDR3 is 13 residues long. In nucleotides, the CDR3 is TGTGCCTGGAAGCTTCAGGGGGACACTGAAGCTTTCTTT. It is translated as CAWKLQGDTEAFF.

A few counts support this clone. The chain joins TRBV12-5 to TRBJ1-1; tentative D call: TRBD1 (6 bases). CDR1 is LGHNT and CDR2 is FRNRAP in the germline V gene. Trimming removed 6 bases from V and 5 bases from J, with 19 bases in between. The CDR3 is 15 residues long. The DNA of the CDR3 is TGTGCTAGTGGCTTGTCCAGGGGTTGGGGGACTGAAGCTTTCTTT. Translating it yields CASGLSRGWGTEAFF.

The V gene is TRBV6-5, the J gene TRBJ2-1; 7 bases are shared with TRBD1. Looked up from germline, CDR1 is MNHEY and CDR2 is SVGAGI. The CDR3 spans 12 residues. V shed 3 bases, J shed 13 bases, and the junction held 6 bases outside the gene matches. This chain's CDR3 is CASSYSTGEQFF. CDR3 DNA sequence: TGTGCCAGCAGTTATTCTACAGGGGAACAGTTCTTC.

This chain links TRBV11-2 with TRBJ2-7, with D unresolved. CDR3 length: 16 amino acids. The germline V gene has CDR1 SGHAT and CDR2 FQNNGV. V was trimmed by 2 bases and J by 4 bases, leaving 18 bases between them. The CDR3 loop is CASSLRYGGTSYEQYF. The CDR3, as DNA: TGTGCCAGCAGCTTACGTTACGGCGGTACCTCGTACGAGCAGTACTTC.

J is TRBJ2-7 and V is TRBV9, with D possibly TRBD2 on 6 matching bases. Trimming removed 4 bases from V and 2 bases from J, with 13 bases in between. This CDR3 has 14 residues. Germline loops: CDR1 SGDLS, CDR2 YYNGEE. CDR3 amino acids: CASSPRTGAYEQYF. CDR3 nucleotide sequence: TGTGCCAGCAGCCCAAGGACGGGGGCCTACGAGCAGTACTTC.

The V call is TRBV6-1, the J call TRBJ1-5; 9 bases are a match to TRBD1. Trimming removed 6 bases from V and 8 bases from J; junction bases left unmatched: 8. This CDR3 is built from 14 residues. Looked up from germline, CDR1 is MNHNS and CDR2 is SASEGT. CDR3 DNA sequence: TGTGCCAGCAGCACCGGGACAGGGAATAAGCCCCAGCATTTT. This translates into CASSTGTGNKPQHF.

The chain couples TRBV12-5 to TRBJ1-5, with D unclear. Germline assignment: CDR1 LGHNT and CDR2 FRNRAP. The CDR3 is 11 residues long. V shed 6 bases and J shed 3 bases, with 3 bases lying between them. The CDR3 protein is CASGANQPQHF. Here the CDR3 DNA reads TGTGCTAGTGGGGCCAATCAGCCCCAGCATTTT.

The CDR3 DNA reads as TGTGCCAGCAGCAAAGATATGGACTCAGCAACTAATGAAAAACTGTTTTTT. Its protein product is CASSKDMDSATNEKLFF. V gene TRBV21-1 combines with J gene TRBJ1-4. TRBV21-1 is assigned pseudogene status. The CDR3 contains 17 residues.

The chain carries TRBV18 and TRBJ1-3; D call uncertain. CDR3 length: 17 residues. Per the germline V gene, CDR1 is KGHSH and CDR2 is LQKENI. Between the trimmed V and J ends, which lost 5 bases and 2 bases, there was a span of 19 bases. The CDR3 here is CASSTQTNIWPGNTIYF. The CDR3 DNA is TGTGCCAGCTCAACCCAAACCAATATCTGGCCTGGAAACACCATATATTTT.

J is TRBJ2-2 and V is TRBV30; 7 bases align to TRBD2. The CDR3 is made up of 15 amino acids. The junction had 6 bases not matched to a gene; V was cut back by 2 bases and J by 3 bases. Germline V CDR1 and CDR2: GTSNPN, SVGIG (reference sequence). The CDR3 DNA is TGTGCCTGGAGTCCGGGGAGGGGATACACCGGGGAGCTGTTTTTT. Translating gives CAWSPGRGYTGELFF.

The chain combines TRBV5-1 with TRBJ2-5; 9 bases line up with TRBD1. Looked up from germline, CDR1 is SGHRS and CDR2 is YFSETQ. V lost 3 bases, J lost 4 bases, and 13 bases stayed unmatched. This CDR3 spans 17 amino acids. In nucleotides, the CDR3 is TGCGCCAGCAGCTCGGGACCGGGACAGGGTATGTCAGAGACCCAGTACTTC. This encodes CASSSGPGQGMSETQYF.

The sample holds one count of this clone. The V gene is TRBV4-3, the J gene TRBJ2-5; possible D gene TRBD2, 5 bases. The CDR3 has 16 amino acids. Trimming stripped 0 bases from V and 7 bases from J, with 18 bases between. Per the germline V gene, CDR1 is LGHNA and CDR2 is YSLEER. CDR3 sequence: CASSQDGPLGGGTQYF. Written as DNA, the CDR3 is TGCGCCAGCAGCCAAGATGGGCCTCTTGGTGGAGGGACCCAGTACTTC.

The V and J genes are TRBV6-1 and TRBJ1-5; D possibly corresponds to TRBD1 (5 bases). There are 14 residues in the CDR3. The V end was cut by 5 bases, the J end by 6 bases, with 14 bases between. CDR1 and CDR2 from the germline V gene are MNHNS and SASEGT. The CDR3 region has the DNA TGTGCCAGCAGTCTTGGGGGGTTGAGTCAGCCCCAGCATTTT. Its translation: CASSLGGLSQPQHF.

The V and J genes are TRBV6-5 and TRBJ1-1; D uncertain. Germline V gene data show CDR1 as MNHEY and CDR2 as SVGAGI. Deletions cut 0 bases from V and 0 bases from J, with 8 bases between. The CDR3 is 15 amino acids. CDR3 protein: CASSYSRSLNTEAFF. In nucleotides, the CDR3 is TGTGCCAGCAGTTACTCCCGGTCCTTGAACACTGAAGCTTTCTTT.

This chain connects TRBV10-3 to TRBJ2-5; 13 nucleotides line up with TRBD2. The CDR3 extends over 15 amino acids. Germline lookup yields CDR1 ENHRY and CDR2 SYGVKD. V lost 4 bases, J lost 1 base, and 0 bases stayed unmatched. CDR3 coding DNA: TGTGCCATCAGTGGGACTAGCGGGGGCCAAGAGACCCAGTACTTC. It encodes CAISGTSGGQETQYF.

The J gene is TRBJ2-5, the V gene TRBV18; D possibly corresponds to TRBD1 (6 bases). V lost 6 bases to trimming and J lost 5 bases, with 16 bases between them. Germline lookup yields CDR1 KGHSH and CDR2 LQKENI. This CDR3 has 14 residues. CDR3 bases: TGTGCCAGCTCCCAATCGCAGGGGACGGAGACCCAGTACTTC. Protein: CASSQSQGTETQYF.

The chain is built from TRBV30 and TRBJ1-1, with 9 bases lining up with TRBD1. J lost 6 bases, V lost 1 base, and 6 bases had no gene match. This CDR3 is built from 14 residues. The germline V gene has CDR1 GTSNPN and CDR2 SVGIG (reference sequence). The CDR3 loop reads CAWSGGGTGPEAFF. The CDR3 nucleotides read TGTGCCTGGAGTGGGGGAGGGACAGGGCCTGAAGCTTTCTTT.

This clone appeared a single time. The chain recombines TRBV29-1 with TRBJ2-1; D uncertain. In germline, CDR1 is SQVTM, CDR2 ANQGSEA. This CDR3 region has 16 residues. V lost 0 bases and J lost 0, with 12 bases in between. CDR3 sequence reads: CSVEEGERSSYNEQFF. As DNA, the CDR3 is TGCAGCGTTGAAGAGGGCGAGAGAAGCTCCTACAATGAGCAGTTCTTC.